The rows below give T cell receptor beta chains drawn from one sample of a study of CD8 T cells in Susac syndrome. One entry per CDR3 protein, called by TCRdb with MiXCR from the immunoSEQ multiplex PCR reads. The table lists more than 85,000 distinct CDR3 sequences, less than 97% of them singletons. The sample taken for sequencing was CD4+ T cells from PBMCs. The receptors derive from a human donor in good health. CDR3s include the opening cysteine and the closing phenylalanine or tryptophan. Fields, in order: D gene, J gene, V gene, clone size, CDR3 DNA, CDR3 protein. A D gene is named only where the DNA matches it firmly. Size is stated for part of the rows, as once, few or many counts, or as a class when the clone is expanded.

>-|TRBJ1-1|TRBV7-8|once
TGTGCCAGCAGCCCCGGAGGGCAGGGCACTGAAGCTTTCTTT
CASSPGGQGTEAFF
>-|TRBJ2-7|TRBV6-5|-
TGTGCCAGCAGTTCATTTATTACCAGCCACGAGCAGTACTTC
CASSSFITSHEQYF
>-|TRBJ1-5|TRBV19|-
TGTGCCAGTAGTATAGATCTATCAGGAGGAGGCAATCAGCCCCAGCATTTT
CASSIDLSGGGNQPQHF
>-|TRBJ2-3|TRBV29-1|-
TGCAGCGTTGTTCGAATTCAACGCACAGATACGCAGTATTTT
CSVVRIQRTDTQYF
>-|TRBJ1-3|TRBV4-1|-
TGCGCCAGCAGCCAAGATAACGGACTCTCTGGAAACACCATATATTTT
CASSQDNGLSGNTIYF
>-|TRBJ2-2|TRBV25-1|-
TGTGCCAGCAGTCCCCCTCTAGGTCACACCGGGGAGCTGTTTTTT
CASSPPLGHTGELFF
>-|TRBJ2-1|TRBV4-3|once
TGCGCCAGCAGCCAAGAGGTGGTAGGTGAGCAGTTCTTC
CASSQEVVGEQFF
>TRBD2|TRBJ2-5|TRBV5-1|-
TGCGCCAGCAGCCGCGGGGGGTCGGAGACCCAGTACTTC
CASSRGGSETQYF
>TRBD1|TRBJ2-5|TRBV7-2|-
TGTGCCAGCAGCTCGGACAGGGGAGCGGAGACCCAGTACTTC
CASSSDRGAETQYF
>TRBD1|TRBJ1-2|TRBV19|-
TGTGCCAGTAGTCCAACAGGGGGAGGCGGCTACACCTTC
CASSPTGGGGYTF
>TRBD1|TRBJ2-2|TRBV29-1|-
TGCAGCGTCGCTGGGACAGCGAACACCGGGGAGCTGTTTTTT
CSVAGTANTGELFF
>TRBD2|TRBJ2-7|TRBV20-1|-
TGCAGTGCTAGAGAAGGGACTAGCGGGAGTTACGAGCAGTACTTC
CSAREGTSGSYEQYF
>-|TRBJ1-2|TRBV6-2/TRBV6-3|-
TGTGCCAGCAGGTCTACAGGGCTTCAGGGCTACACCTTC
CASRSTGLQGYTF
>-|TRBJ1-1|TRBV3-1|-
TGTGCCAGCAGCCAAGTCCAAGGGAACACTGAAGCTTTCTTT
CASSQVQGNTEAFF
>-|TRBJ2-2|TRBV20-1|-
TGCAGTGCTAGAGATAGACAGAACACCGGGGAGCTGTTTTTT
CSARDRQNTGELFF
>-|TRBJ1-1|TRBV28|-
TGTGCCAGCAGCCTAGACACTGTTCGGACTGAAGCTTTCTTT
CASSLDTVRTEAFF
>-|TRBJ1-5|TRBV24-1|-
TGTGCCACCAGTGGGTTGGATAGCAATCAGCCCCAGCATTTT
CATSGLDSNQPQHF
>TRBD1|TRBJ1-5|TRBV23-1|once
TGCGCCAGCAGAAGGGGGCCGGGACGTCGAAATCAGCCCCAGCATTTT
CASRRGPGRRNQPQHF
>-|TRBJ1-5|TRBV3-1|few
TGTGCCAGCAGCCCTTCCGTCGGAAATCAGCCCCAGCATTTT
CASSPSVGNQPQHF
>TRBD1|TRBJ1-2|TRBV2|once
TGTGCCAGCAGTTCCGGGACAGGGGGAGTTGATGGCTACACCTTC
CASSSGTGGVDGYTF
>-|TRBJ1-1|TRBV3-1|-
TGTGCCAGCAGCCAAGGGGCTAGAGCTTTCTTT
CASSQGARAFF
>TRBD2|TRBJ2-6|TRBV5-1|-
TGCGCCAGCAGTACCGGGACTAGCGGGGTTGGGGCCAACGTCCTGACTTTC
CASSTGTSGVGANVLTF
>-|TRBJ1-4|TRBV4-1|-
TGCGCCAGCAGCCCACAGGACTGGTATGAAAAACTGTTTTTT
CASSPQDWYEKLFF
>-|TRBJ1-1|TRBV3-1|-
TGTGCCGAGGCTGAAGCTTTCTTT
CAEAEAFF
>TRBD2|TRBJ2-5|TRBV18|-
TGTGCCAGCTCACCCCGGGGGGGCCCGGAGACCCAGTACTTC
CASSPRGGPETQYF
>-|TRBJ2-7|TRBV20-1|-
TGCAGTGCTAGAGTAGACTACGAGCAGTACTTC
CSARVDYEQYF